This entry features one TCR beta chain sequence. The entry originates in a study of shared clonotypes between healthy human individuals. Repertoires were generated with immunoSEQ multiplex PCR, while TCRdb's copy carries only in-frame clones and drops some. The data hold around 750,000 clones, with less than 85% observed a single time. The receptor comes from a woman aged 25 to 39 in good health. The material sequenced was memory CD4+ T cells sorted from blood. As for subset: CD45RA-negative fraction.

This chain's CDR3 is CASSPLASGSPGSGQQFF. CDR3 sequence (DNA): TGTGCCAGCTCACCACTGGCTAGCGGATCACCTGGGAGTGGGCAGCAGTTCTTC. The chain employs TRBV18 and TRBJ2-1; 7 bases are shared with TRBD2. The length of the CDR3 is 18 residues. V gave up 1 base and J gave up 11 bases; unmatched junction bases: 20. CDR1 and CDR2 (germline): KGHSH, LQKENI.